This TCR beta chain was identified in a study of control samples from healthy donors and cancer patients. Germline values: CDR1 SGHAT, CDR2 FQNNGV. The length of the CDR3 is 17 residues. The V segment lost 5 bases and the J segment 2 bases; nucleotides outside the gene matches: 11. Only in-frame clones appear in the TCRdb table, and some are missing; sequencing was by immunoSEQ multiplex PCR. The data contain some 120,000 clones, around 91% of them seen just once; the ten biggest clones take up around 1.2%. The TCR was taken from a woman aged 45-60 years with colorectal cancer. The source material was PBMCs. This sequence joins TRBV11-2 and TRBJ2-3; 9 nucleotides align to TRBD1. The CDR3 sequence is CASSPRDRELFTDTQYF. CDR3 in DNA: TGTGCCAGCAGCCCCAGGGACAGGGAATTGTTCACAGATACGCAGTATTTT. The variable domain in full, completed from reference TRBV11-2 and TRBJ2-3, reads EAGVAQSPRYKIIEKRQSVAFWCNPISGHATLYWYQQILGQGPKLLIQFQNNGVVDDSQLPKDRFSAERLKGVDSTLKIQPAKLEDSAVYLCASSPRDRELFTDTQYFGPGTRLTVL.